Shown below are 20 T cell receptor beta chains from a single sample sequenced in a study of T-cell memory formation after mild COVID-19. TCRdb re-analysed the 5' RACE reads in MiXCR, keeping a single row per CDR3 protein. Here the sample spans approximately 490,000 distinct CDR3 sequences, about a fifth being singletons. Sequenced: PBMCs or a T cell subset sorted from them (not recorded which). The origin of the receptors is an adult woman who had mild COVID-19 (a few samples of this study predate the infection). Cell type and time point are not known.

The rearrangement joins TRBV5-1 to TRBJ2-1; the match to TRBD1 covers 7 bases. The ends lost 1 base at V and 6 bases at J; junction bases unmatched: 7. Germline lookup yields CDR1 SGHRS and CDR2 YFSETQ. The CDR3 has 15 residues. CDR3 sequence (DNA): TGCGCCAGCAGCTTGTCTGACAGGGATCTCAATGAGCAGTTCTTC. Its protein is CASSLSDRDLNEQFF.

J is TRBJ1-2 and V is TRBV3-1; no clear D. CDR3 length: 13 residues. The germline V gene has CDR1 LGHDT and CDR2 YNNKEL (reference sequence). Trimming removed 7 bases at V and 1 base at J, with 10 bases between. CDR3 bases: TGTGCCAGCAAACGTAGCGATAACTATGGCTACACCTTC. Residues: CASKRSDNYGYTF.

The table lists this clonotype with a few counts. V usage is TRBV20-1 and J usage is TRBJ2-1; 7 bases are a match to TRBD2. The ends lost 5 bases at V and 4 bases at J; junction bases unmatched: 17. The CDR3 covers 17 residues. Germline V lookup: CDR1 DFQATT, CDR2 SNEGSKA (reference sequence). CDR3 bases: TGCAGTGCTTTCCCCTTTGAACAGCGGGGAGCTTACAATGAGCAGTTCTTC. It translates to CSAFPFEQRGAYNEQFF.

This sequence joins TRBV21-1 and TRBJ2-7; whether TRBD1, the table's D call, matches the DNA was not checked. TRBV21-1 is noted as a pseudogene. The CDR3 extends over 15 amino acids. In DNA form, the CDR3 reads TGTGCCAGCAGCGCTCAAAGACAGGGGGAAGGCGGGAAGGGTGTC. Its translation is CASSAQRQGEGGKGV.

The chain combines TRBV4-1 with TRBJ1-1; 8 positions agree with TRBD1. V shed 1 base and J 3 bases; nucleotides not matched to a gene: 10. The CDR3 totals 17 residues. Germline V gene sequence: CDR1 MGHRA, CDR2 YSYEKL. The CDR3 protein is CASSQALGTGRDTEAFF. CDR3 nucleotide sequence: TGCGCCAGCAGCCAAGCCCTCGGGACAGGAAGGGACACTGAAGCTTTCTTT.

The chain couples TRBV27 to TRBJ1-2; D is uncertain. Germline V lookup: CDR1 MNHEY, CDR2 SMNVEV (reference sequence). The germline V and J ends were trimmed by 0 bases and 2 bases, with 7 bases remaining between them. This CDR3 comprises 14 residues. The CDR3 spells CASSLSGLNYGYTF. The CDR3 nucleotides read TGTGCCAGCAGTTTATCGGGCCTAAACTATGGCTACACCTTC.

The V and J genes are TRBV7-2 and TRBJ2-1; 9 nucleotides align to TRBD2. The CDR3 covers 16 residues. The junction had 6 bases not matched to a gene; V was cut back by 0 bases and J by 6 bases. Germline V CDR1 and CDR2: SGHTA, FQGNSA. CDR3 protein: CASSLAESGRFNEQFF. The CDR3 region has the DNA TGTGCCAGCAGCTTAGCTGAGAGCGGGAGGTTCAATGAGCAGTTCTTC.

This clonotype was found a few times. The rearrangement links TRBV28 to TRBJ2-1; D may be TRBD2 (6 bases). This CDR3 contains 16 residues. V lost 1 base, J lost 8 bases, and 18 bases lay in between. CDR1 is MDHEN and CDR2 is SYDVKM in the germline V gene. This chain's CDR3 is CASSLFLLGRRDEQFF. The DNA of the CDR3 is TGTGCCAGCAGTTTATTTTTGTTGGGGCGGAGGGATGAGCAGTTCTTC.

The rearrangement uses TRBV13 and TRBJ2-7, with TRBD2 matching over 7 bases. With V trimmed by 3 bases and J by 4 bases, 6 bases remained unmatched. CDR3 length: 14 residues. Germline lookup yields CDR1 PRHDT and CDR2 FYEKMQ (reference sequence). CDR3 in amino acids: CASSFGGIVYEQYF. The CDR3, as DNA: TGTGCCAGCAGCTTCGGGGGGATTGTTTACGAGCAGTACTTC.

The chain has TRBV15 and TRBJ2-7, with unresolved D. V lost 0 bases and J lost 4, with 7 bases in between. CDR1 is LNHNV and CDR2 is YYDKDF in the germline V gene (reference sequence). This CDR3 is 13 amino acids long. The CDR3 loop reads CATSRDPRYEQYF. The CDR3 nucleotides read TGTGCCACCAGCAGAGATCCGCGGTACGAGCAGTACTTC.

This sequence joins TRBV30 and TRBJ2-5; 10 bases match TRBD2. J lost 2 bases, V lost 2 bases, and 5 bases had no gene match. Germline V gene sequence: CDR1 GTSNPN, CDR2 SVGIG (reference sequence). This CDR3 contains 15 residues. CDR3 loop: CAWSSGLAVQETQYF. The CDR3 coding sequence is TGTGCCTGGAGTTCCGGACTAGCGGTTCAAGAGACCCAGTACTTC. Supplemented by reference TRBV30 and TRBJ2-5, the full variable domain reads SQTIHQWPATLVQPVGSPLSLECTVEGTSNPNLYWYRQAAGRGLQLLFYSVGIGQISSEVPQNLSASRPQDRQFILSSKKLLLSDSGFYLCAWSSGLAVQETQYFGPGTRLLVL.

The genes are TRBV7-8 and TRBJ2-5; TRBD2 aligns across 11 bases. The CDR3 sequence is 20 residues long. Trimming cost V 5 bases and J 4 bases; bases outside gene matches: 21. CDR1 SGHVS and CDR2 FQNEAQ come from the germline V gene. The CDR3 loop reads CASSSGVAGLAALRGETQYF. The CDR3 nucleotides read TGTGCCAGCAGCAGCGGGGTCGCGGGACTAGCGGCCCTTAGGGGAGAGACCCAGTACTTC.

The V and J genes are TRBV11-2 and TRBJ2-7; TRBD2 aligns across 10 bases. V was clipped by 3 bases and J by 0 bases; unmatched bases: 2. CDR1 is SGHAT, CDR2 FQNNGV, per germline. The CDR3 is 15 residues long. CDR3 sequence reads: CASSFGLAVSYEQYF. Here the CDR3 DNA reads TGTGCCAGCAGCTTTGGACTAGCGGTCTCCTACGAGCAGTACTTC.

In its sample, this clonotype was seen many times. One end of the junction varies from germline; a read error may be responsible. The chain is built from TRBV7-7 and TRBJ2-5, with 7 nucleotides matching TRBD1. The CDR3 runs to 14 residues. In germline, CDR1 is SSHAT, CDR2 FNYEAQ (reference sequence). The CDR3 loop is CASSLTGVQETQYF. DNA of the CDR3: TGTGCTAGCAGCTTAACAGGGGTCCAAGAGACCCAGTACTTC.

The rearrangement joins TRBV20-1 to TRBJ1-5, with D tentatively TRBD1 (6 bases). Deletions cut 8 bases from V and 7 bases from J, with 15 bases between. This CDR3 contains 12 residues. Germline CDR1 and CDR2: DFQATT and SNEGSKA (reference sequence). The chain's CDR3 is CSLRGAGQPQHF. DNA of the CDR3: TGCAGTCTCCGGGGGGCCGGACAGCCCCAGCATTTT.

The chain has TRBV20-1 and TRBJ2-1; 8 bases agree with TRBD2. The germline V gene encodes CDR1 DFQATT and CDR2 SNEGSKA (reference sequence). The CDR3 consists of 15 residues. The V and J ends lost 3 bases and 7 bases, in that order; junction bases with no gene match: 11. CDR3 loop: CSASGGTSGMNEQFF. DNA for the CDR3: TGCAGTGCTAGCGGCGGAACTAGCGGCATGAATGAGCAGTTCTTC.

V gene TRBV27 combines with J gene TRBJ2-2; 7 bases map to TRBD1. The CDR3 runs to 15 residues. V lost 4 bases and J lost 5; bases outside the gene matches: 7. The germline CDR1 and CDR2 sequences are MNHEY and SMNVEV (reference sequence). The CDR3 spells CASSSRQGQTGELFF. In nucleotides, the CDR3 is TGTGCCAGCAGTTCCCGACAGGGACAAACCGGGGAGCTGTTTTTT.

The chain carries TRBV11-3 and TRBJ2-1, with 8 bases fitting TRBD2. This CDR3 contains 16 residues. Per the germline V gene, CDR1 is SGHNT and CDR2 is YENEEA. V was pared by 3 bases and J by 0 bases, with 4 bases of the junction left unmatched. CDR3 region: CASSFRGGSSYNEQFF. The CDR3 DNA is TGTGCCAGCAGCTTTCGCGGGGGGAGCTCCTACAATGAGCAGTTCTTC. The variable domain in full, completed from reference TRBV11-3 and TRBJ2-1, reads EAGVVQSPRYKIIEKKQPVAFWCNPISGHNTLYWYLQNLGQGPELLIRYENEEAVDDSQLPKDRFSAERLKGVDSTLKIQPAELGDSAVYLCASSFRGGSSYNEQFFGPGTRLTVL.

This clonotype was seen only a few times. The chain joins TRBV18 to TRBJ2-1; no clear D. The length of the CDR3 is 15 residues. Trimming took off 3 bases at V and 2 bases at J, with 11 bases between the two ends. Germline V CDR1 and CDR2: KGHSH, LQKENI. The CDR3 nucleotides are TGTGCCAGCTCACCCCTCGCAACCCCCTACAATGAGCAGTTCTTC. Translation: CASSPLATPYNEQFF.

Written as DNA, the CDR3 is TGCACCTGTGGACAGGGGGGGAAATATGGCTACACCTTC. Its protein product is CTCGQGGKYGYTF. V is TRBV20-1 and J is TRBJ1-2; TRBD1 matches 10 bases. This CDR3 spans 13 amino acids. The germline gives CDR1 DFQATT, CDR2 SNEGSKA (reference sequence).